The 30 T cell receptor beta chains below come from one sample, sequenced in a study of T cell responses to AZD1222 COVID-19 vaccine. The table came from immunoSEQ multiplex PCR; TCRdb's copy has only in-frame clones and leaves some out. The table has 95,000 to 150,000 clones, more than 75% seen once. Sequenced here: peripheral blood, sampled on day 0 of AZD1222 vaccination. These receptors all come from an adult in good health.

Points on this clone: The same CDR3 arises from other DNA sequences in this sample as well. The chain carries TRBV28 and TRBJ1-5, with TRBD1 matching 10 bases. V shed 3 bases, J shed 4 bases, and the junction held 0 bases outside the gene matches. The CDR3 has 14 amino acids. Germline lookup yields CDR1 MDHEN and CDR2 SYDVKM. The CDR3 sequence is CASSLGQGNQPQHF. CDR3 in DNA: TGTGCCAGCAGTTTGGGACAGGGGAATCAGCCCCAGCATTTT.

The V gene is TRBV18, the J gene TRBJ2-7; D is unresolved. The V and J ends lost 4 bases and 2 bases respectively, with 12 bases between them. Per germline, CDR1 KGHSH and CDR2 LQKENI. The CDR3 loop spans 14 amino acids. CDR3: CASSRPTDTYEQYF. The CDR3 DNA is TGTGCCAGCTCACGCCCAACAGACACCTACGAGCAGTACTTC.

A single count supports this clone. The CDR3, as DNA: TGTGCCAGCAGTGACCCCGATAGTGAAGTAGAAAGAAGCCACGCAACAGATACGCAGTATTTT. The encoded protein is CASSDPDSEVERSHATDTQYF. The rearrangement joins TRBV6-4 to TRBJ2-3, with D hard to call. The V end lost 2 bases, the J end lost 3 bases, and 30 bases lay between the germline ends. In germline, CDR1 is MRHNA, CDR2 SNTAGT. CDR3 size: 21 residues.

The chain joins TRBV11-3 to TRBJ2-1, with TRBD1 matching over 7 bases. J gave up 12 bases and V 4 bases, and 3 bases lay outside the gene matches. Germline V gives CDR1 SGHNT, CDR2 YENEEA. This CDR3 has 11 residues. The CDR3: CASSSQGLQFF. The CDR3, as DNA: TGTGCCAGCAGCTCACAGGGGTTGCAGTTCTTC.

The chain recombines TRBV2 with TRBJ1-2; a possible D gene is TRBD1 (5 bases). This CDR3 comprises 14 residues. Per the germline V gene, CDR1 is SNHLY and CDR2 is FYNNEI. V lost 6 bases, J lost 1 base, and 12 bases lay in between. This CDR3 is CASRPGAGNYGYTF. In DNA form, the CDR3 reads TGTGCCAGCAGGCCCGGGGCGGGTAACTATGGCTACACCTTC.

The chain couples TRBV6-2 or TRBV6-3 to TRBJ2-2, with 7 bases that match TRBD2. The V segment lost 6 bases and the J segment 4 bases; nucleotides outside the gene matches: 14. Germline CDR1 reads MNHEY; CDR2 reads SVGEGT. CDR3 length: 17 residues. In nucleotides, the CDR3 is TGTGCCAGCAGCCCCCTCGTCGCGGGAGTTGGCACCGGGGAGCTGTTTTTT. It codes for CASSPLVAGVGTGELFF.

This chain joins TRBV6-1 and TRBJ2-7; D remains unclear. Trimming removed 1 base from V and 0 bases from J, with 10 bases in between. This CDR3 is 15 amino acids long. Germline-derived CDR1 and CDR2 are MNHNS and SASEGT. CDR3 amino acids: CASSEVDGRSYEQYF. The CDR3 nucleotides are TGTGCCAGCAGTGAAGTGGACGGCCGCTCCTACGAGCAGTACTTC.

This chain links TRBV9 with TRBJ2-3; TRBD2 agrees at 9 bases. CDR3 length: 16 residues. V shed 4 bases, J shed 0 bases, and the junction held 6 bases outside the gene matches. Germline assignment: CDR1 SGDLS and CDR2 YYNGEE. The CDR3 DNA follows: TGTGCCAGCAGCCCCCTAGCGGGATTTAGCACAGATACGCAGTATTTT. Translated: CASSPLAGFSTDTQYF.

The chain is built from TRBV6-1 and TRBJ2-3; 11 bases are a match to TRBD2. Trimming cost V 4 bases and J 3 bases; bases outside gene matches: 3. This CDR3 region has 15 residues. Looked up from germline, CDR1 is MNHNS and CDR2 is SASEGT. The DNA for the CDR3 is TGTGCCAGCAGTGTAGCGGGAGGGAAGACAGATACGCAGTATTTT. Translated, it gives CASSVAGGKTDTQYF.

V usage is TRBV5-1 and J usage is TRBJ1-1; D ambiguous. V was clipped by 4 bases and J by 5 bases, with 12 bases between them. In germline, CDR1 is SGHRS, CDR2 YFSETQ. The CDR3 is 13 amino acids. CDR3 amino acids: CASSPMKGTEAFF. Written as DNA, the CDR3 is TGCGCCAGCAGCCCCATGAAAGGTACTGAAGCTTTCTTT.

This chain connects TRBV4-1 to TRBJ2-7, with 15 bases identical to TRBD2. V lost 4 bases, J lost 3 bases, and 13 bases stayed unmatched. The CDR3 runs 19 residues. In germline, CDR1 is MGHRA, CDR2 YSYEKL. Here the CDR3 DNA reads TGCGCCAGCAGCCTTCGGACTAGCGGGAGGGCCCAGGATGGCTACGAGCAGTACTTC. It translates to CASSLRTSGRAQDGYEQYF.

J is TRBJ2-4 and V is TRBV5-1; 7 bases line up with TRBD1. The germline V gene encodes CDR1 SGHRS and CDR2 YFSETQ. J lost 4 bases, V lost 4 bases, and 5 bases had no gene match. The CDR3 sequence is 14 residues long. CDR3 loop: CASSLGTVKNIQYF. CDR3 in DNA: TGCGCCAGCAGCCTCGGGACAGTTAAAAACATTCAGTACTTC.

The V and J genes are TRBV7-2 and TRBJ2-7; 12 positions agree with TRBD2. Trimming at V came to 4 bases and at J to 4 bases, leaving 5 bases not matched to a gene. Germline V lookup: CDR1 SGHTA, CDR2 FQGNSA. This CDR3 contains 15 residues. The CDR3 DNA sequence: TGTGCCAGCAGCTCCGGACTAGCGGGGATTTACGAGCAGTACTTC. Translating gives CASSSGLAGIYEQYF.

The chain joins TRBV5-8 to TRBJ1-5, with D maybe TRBD1 (6 bases). The CDR3 length is 14 residues. Between the trimmed V and J ends, which lost 5 bases and 5 bases, there was a span of 14 bases. The germline CDR1 and CDR2 sequences are SGHTS and YDEGEE. As DNA, the CDR3 is TGTGCCAGCAGGAGGAGGGGGGGAGATCAGCCCCAGCATTTT. Amino acid sequence: CASRRRGGDQPQHF.

The chain employs TRBV6-5 and TRBJ1-3; 7 bases fit TRBD1. The CDR3 is made up of 15 amino acids. Losses at the gene ends were 5 bases for V and 0 bases for J; bases not matched to a gene: 4. CDR1 and CDR2 from the germline V gene are MNHEY and SVGAGI. The CDR3 sequence: CASSPRGVSGNTIYF. The DNA of the CDR3 is TGTGCCAGCAGTCCCAGGGGGGTCTCTGGAAACACCATATATTTT.

The chain combines TRBV6-5 with TRBJ1-5; no clear D gene. Trimming took off 4 bases at V and 3 bases at J, with 10 bases between the two ends. The length of the CDR3 is 14 residues. Germline V gives CDR1 MNHEY, CDR2 SVGAGI. CDR3 coding DNA: TGTGCCAGCAGTTCTTGGTCCAACAATCAGCCCCAGCATTTT. This encodes CASSSWSNNQPQHF.

In this sample, this clone turned up a few times. The CDR3 loop is CASSLALIVGETQYF. The CDR3 DNA is TGTGCCAGCAGCTTAGCGCTAATAGTAGGGGAGACCCAGTACTTC. The rearrangement joins TRBV7-9 to TRBJ2-5, with D unclear. The ends were cut back, 0 bases at V and 5 bases at J, with 13 bases in the middle. Germline values: CDR1 SEHNR, CDR2 FQNEAQ (reference sequence). This CDR3 contains 15 residues.

The chain carries TRBV29-1 and TRBJ2-1, with TRBD2 matching 9 bases. There are 15 residues in the CDR3. Germline CDR1 reads SQVTM; CDR2 reads ANQGSEA. With V trimmed by 4 bases and J by 5 bases, 9 bases remained unmatched. For the CDR3, the DNA is TGCAGCGTTGCCCAGGGGAGCGGGGGGAACAATGAGCAGTTCTTC. Its protein product is CSVAQGSGGNNEQFF.

This clone was recorded once. The chain has TRBV5-4 and TRBJ2-2; 7 bases map to TRBD2. CDR3 length: 17 residues. V shed 3 bases and J 4 bases; nucleotides not matched to a gene: 12. Germline values: CDR1 SGHNT, CDR2 YYREEE (reference sequence). CDR3 sequence: CASSSAWFSGFTGELFF. Here the CDR3 DNA reads TGTGCCAGCAGCTCCGCCTGGTTTAGCGGGTTCACCGGGGAGCTGTTTTTT.

The gene calls are TRBV29-1 and TRBJ2-2; D unresolved. Germline V CDR1 and CDR2: SQVTM, ANQGSEA. The CDR3 is 14 amino acids. Trimming pared 4 bases from V and 2 bases from J, leaving 11 bases between. In nucleotides, the CDR3 is TGCAGCGTTGCTGTACAACCCAACACCGGGGAGCTGTTTTTT. It yields the protein CSVAVQPNTGELFF.

The rearrangement links TRBV11-3 to TRBJ2-7; TRBD2 aligns across 8 bases. V lost 1 base and J lost 2; bases outside the gene matches: 4. The CDR3 contains 15 residues. Germline assignment: CDR1 SGHNT and CDR2 YENEEA. The CDR3 DNA reads as TGTGCCAGCAGCTTAGGGGGACTAGGCACCTACGAGCAGTACTTC. Protein product: CASSLGGLGTYEQYF.

As for this clone: Germline is not matched at one junction end, which may reflect a read error. Other DNA sequences in the sample encode the same CDR3. V gene TRBV2 combines with J gene TRBJ1-4, with D uncertain. Looked up from germline, CDR1 is SNHLY and CDR2 is FYNNEI. The CDR3 has 13 residues. The CDR3 loop is CASSEGLREKLFF. CDR3 bases: TGTGCCAGCAGCGAAGGATTGAGGGAAAAACTGTTTTTT. The full variable domain, its missing parts supplied by reference TRBV2 and TRBJ1-4, is EPEVTQTPSHQVTQMGQEVILRCVPISNHLYFYWYRQILGQKVEFLVSFYNNEISEKSEIFDDQFSVERPDGSNFTLKIRSTKLEDSAMYFCASSEGLREKLFFGSGTQLSVL.

The sample holds a few counts of this clone. V usage is TRBV10-1 and J usage is TRBJ1-2; D uncertain. The V gene lost 5 bases and the J gene lost 7 bases, with 14 bases spanning the gap. The length of the CDR3 is 13 residues. Germline assignment: CDR1 WNHNN and CDR2 SYGVQD (reference sequence). CDR3 sequence: CASSPSGRSGYTF. DNA for the CDR3: TGCGCCAGCAGTCCCTCCGGTAGAAGTGGCTACACCTTC.

The rearrangement uses TRBV7-2 and TRBJ2-7; TRBD2 is a possible D gene (5 bases). This CDR3 has 15 amino acids. The ends were cut back, 3 bases at V and 2 bases at J, with 14 bases in the middle. CDR1 SGHTA and CDR2 FQGNSA come from the germline V gene. The CDR3 loop reads CASSLVWRPAYEQYF. CDR3 nucleotides: TGTGCCAGCAGCTTGGTGTGGAGGCCCGCCTACGAGCAGTACTTC. Complete variable domain (other parts from reference TRBV7-2 and TRBJ2-7): GAGVSQSPSNKVTEKGKDVELRCDPISGHTALYWYRQSLGQGLEFLIYFQGNSAPDKSGLPSDRFSAERTGGSVSTLTIQRTQQEDSAVYLCASSLVWRPAYEQYFGPGTRLTVT.

This clone has just a few counts. The rearrangement uses TRBV30 and TRBJ1-1; maybe TRBD1 (5 bases). The length of the CDR3 is 13 residues. V lost 0 bases to trimming and J lost 4 bases, with 9 bases between them. CDR1 GTSNPN and CDR2 SVGIG come from the germline V gene (reference sequence). This CDR3 reads CAWSVQEATEAFF. CDR3 DNA sequence: TGTGCCTGGAGTGTACAGGAGGCCACTGAAGCTTTCTTT. Together with reference TRBV30 and TRBJ1-1, the CDR3 gives the full variable domain: SQTIHQWPATLVQPVGSPLSLECTVEGTSNPNLYWYRQAAGRGLQLLFYSVGIGQISSEVPQNLSASRPQDRQFILSSKKLLLSDSGFYLCAWSVQEATEAFFGQGTRLTVV.

This rearrangement joins TRBV5-5 to TRBJ2-7, with D uncertain. V was pared by 0 bases and J by 4 bases, with 8 bases between. The CDR3 has 13 amino acids. Germline loops: CDR1 SGHKS, CDR2 YYEKEE (reference sequence). The CDR3 reads CASSLAFSYEQYF. The DNA of the CDR3 is TGTGCCAGCAGCTTGGCCTTTAGTTACGAGCAGTACTTC.

V gene TRBV5-4 combines with J gene TRBJ2-3, with no clear D. The V end was cut by 4 bases, the J end by 4 bases, with 22 bases between. Germline assignment: CDR1 SGHNT and CDR2 YYREEE (reference sequence). The CDR3 is 17 residues long. CDR3 sequence: CASSPPWTAGTADTQYF. The DNA of the CDR3 is TGTGCCAGCAGCCCACCCTGGACGGCAGGTACCGCAGATACGCAGTATTTT.

The CDR3 loop is CASSQGTGFGNTIYF. The CDR3 bases are TGCGCCAGCAGCCAGGGGACAGGGTTCGGAAACACCATATATTTT. The chain links TRBV5-1 to TRBJ1-3; TRBD1 matches at 9 bases. The CDR3 length is 15 residues. The J segment lost 4 bases and the V segment lost 4 bases, leaving 6 bases of the junction unmatched. Germline lookup yields CDR1 SGHRS and CDR2 YFSETQ. Based on the CDR3 plus reference TRBV5-1 and TRBJ1-3, the full variable domain is KAGVTQTPRYLIKTRGQQVTLSCSPISGHRSVSWYQQTPGQGLQFLFEYFSETQRNKGNFPGRFSGRQFSNSRSEMNVSTLELGDSALYLCASSQGTGFGNTIYFGEGSWLTVV.

The chain uses TRBV27 and TRBJ1-4; D is uncertain. Germline-derived CDR1 and CDR2 are MNHEY and SMNVEV (reference sequence). This CDR3 has 18 amino acids. Trimming stripped 6 bases from V and 0 bases from J, with 20 bases between. CDR3 residues: CASSRNSPQFTTNEKLFF. For the CDR3, the DNA is TGTGCCAGCAGCCGGAATAGCCCTCAATTTACAACTAATGAAAAACTGTTTTTT. The full variable domain, its missing parts supplied by reference TRBV27 and TRBJ1-4, is EAQVTQNPRYLITVTGKKLTVTCSQNMNHEYMSWYRQDPGLGLRQIYYSMNVEVTDKGDVPEGYKVSRKEKRNFPLILESPSPNQTSLYFCASSRNSPQFTTNEKLFFGSGTQLSVL.

The chain has TRBV27 and TRBJ1-4, with 7 bases lining up with TRBD1. J was trimmed by 7 bases and V by 4 bases; bases with no gene match: 9. This CDR3 comprises 15 residues. Looked up from germline, CDR1 is MNHEY and CDR2 is SMNVEV (reference sequence). In nucleotides, the CDR3 is TGTGCCAGCAGTTCATGGTCATCAGGGGGTGAAAAACTGTTTTTT. Translated: CASSSWSSGGEKLFF.